These 2 T cell receptor beta chains were all obtained from the same sample, sequenced in a study of T cell changes during pregnancy in multiple sclerosis. Some clones are missing from TCRdb's copy, which holds only in-frame ones; the method was immunoSEQ multiplex PCR. The data show over 30,000 clones, roughly 88% seen once. Specimen: CD4+ T cells from peripheral blood mononuclear cells, collected before pregnancy. The receptors originated from a female donor with multiple sclerosis, enrolled in a pregnancy study.

The V gene is TRBV7-9, the J gene TRBJ2-1; 7 bases agree with TRBD2. The length of the CDR3 is 14 residues. Germline V gene sequence: CDR1 SEHNR, CDR2 FQNEAQ (reference sequence). The junction had 13 bases not matched to a gene; V was cut back by 10 bases and J by 7 bases. Written as DNA, the CDR3 is TGTGCCACCCGCCAGACGGGGGAGGGGAATGAGCAGTTCTTC. Protein sequence: CATRQTGEGNEQFF.

This clone was picked up one time. The chain joins TRBV5-1 to TRBJ2-3; TRBD1 agrees at 7 bases. J lost 0 bases, V lost 5 bases, and 9 bases had no gene match. Germline values: CDR1 SGHRS, CDR2 YFSETQ. This CDR3 is built from 16 residues. CDR3 loop: CASRTTGAASTDTQYF. The CDR3 DNA follows: TGCGCCAGCAGAACCACAGGGGCCGCAAGCACAGATACGCAGTATTTT.